This T cell receptor beta chain was profiled in a study of blood T cell repertoires in COVID-19 (TCRdb year 2020). Concerning the study at large: Samples from collaborators originated in the United States, Italy and Spain and spanned both the acute and convalescent phases of COVID-19. The prospective study material was composed of cDNA or gDNA derived from T cells, B-cell-depleted T cells, or PBMCs. Subjects who had been exposed to COVID-19, were actively infected with it, or had recovered from it provided the deeply sampled blood TCRbeta repertoires that made up the dataset. The repertoires were released in a freely available public database intended as a resource for research on the immune response to SARS-CoV-2. The samples were drawn from two sources: the first 160 participants of the ongoing ImmuneRACE study, and fewer than 1,500 subjects contributed by 6 global collaborators. Sample metadata almost always included a de-identified subject ID, COVID-19 status, age in years and sex. Where available, HLA class I and class II types were taken from metadata supplied by the sample provider and were not determined by assay-based typing.

V sheds 6 bases and J sheds 3 bases, leaving 18 bases between their ends. Reading from cysteine to phenylalanine, the CDR3 counts 16 amino acids. Of all the DNA, just the CDR3 is kept, 48 bases in frame from base 1. The germline V gene sets CDR1 to MRHNA and CDR2 to SNTAGT. A note on this clone: What antigen it recognizes has not been identified. Base qualities are not at hand, and no much larger clone is one base apart.

Each collaborating institution followed its own protocols to collect whole blood in K2EDTA tubes. For TCRbeta analysis, collaborator samples were shipped as frozen whole blood, as isolated PBMCs, or as DNA extracted from either sample type. The study at large found these results: Clinical and demographic metadata were provided uncurated, with the amount varying by source and participant.

The immunoSEQ Assay, a bias-controlled multiplex PCR, was used to amplify TCRbeta CDR3 regions from genomic DNA. Per the original workflow: The number of nucleated cells in each sample was estimated from the amplification of reference gene primers within the assay. Sequence reads were collapsed and filtered to measure the absolute abundance of every unique TCRbeta CDR3 rearrangement. For each sample, productive Simpson clonality was calculated as the square root of Simpson's diversity index over productive rearrangements. TCRdb holds this immuneACCESS table with in-frame rearrangements only. Some clones are missing; in checked studies, unresolved V genes explain under half, and the rest has no known cause. The V and J calls and the clone size are those of that table, but D and trimming were determined from the DNA. Recorded for this sample are tens of thousands of clones; around three quarters of them occurred a single time. The biggest ten clones account for approximately 21% of the sample.

The specimen sequenced was peripheral blood. Recombination connected TRBV6-4 to TRBJ1-5; TRBD1 might be the D gene, on 5 matching bases. The sequence was obtained from a woman of 80 years or more with acute or convalescent COVID-19. The CDR3 reads CASRDLPDSPNQPQHF. In nucleotides, the sequence is TGTGCCAGCAGAGATTTACCTGACAGTCCCAATCAGCCCCAGCATTTT.